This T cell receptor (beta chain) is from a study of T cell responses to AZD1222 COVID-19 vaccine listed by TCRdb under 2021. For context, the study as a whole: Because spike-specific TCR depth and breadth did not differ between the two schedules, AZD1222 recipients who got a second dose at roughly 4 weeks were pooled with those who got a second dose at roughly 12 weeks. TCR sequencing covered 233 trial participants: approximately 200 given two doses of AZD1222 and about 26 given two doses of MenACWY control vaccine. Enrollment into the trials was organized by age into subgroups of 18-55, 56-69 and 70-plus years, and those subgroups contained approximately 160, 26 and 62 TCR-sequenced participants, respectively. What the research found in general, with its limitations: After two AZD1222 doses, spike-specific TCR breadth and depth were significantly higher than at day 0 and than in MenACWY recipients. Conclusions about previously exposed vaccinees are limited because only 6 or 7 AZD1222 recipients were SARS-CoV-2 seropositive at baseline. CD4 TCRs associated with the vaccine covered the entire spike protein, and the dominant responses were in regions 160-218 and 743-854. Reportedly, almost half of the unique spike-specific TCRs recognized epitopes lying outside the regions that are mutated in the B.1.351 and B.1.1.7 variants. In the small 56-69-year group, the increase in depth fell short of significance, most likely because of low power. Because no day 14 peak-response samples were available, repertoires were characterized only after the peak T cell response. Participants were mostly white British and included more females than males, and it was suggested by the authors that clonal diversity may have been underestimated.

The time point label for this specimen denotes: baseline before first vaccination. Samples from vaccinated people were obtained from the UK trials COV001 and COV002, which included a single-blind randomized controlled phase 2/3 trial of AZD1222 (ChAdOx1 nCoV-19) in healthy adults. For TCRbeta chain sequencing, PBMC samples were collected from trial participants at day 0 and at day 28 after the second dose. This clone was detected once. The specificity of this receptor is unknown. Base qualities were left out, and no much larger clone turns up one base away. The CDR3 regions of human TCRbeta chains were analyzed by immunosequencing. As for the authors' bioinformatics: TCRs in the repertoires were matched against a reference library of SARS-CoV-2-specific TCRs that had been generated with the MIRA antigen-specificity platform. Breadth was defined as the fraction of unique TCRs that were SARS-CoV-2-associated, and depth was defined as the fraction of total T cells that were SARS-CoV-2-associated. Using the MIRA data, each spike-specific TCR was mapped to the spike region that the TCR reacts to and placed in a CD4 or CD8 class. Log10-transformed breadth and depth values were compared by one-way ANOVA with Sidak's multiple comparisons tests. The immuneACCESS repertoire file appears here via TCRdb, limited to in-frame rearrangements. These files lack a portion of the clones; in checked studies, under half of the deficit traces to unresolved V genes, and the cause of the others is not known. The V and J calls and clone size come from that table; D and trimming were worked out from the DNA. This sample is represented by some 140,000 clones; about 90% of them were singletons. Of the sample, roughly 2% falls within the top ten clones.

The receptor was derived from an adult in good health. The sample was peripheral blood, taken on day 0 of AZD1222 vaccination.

Here the CDR3 is given as CASSDSGGQIYEQYF. The base sequence is TGTGCCAGCAGCGATAGCGGGGGGCAAATCTACGAGCAGTACTTC. The chain is made from TRBV7-2 and TRBJ2-7, with 10 bases matching TRBD2. Trimming leaves V shorter by 5 bases and J shorter by 3 bases, with the junction holding 7 bases beyond the gene matches. Counted from cysteine to phenylalanine, this CDR3 has 15 amino acids. Just CDR3 DNA is preserved here, 45 bases in frame from base 1. Sequences SGHTA (CDR1) and FQGNSA (CDR2) are obtained from the germline V gene.